This T cell receptor beta chain originates from a study of Ad26.COV2.S vaccination and SARS-CoV-2 variants. As for the study in general: It was the COV1001 Ad26.COV2.S trial arm that included the donor.

This sample's treatment: 19 received Ad26.COV2.S at low or high dose, single or two shots; roughly five received placebo; per-sample allocation not given. Vaccine and placebo recipients were sampled on day 63 after the first injection. Overall study results and limits: There was reportedly substantial breadth in spike-specific CD8+ and CD4+ T cell responses after vaccination. Total T cell responses were possibly underestimated by TCR breadth and depth analyses.

The data were produced by immunoSEQ multiplex PCR, yet TCRdb's version contains in-frame clones alone and is incomplete. The sample comprises hundreds of thousands of clones, 80% to 90% of which are singletons, and 5% rests with the top ten. The CDR3 is made up of 14 amino acids. The V gene's germline CDR1 is MNHEY and CDR2 SMNVEV (reference sequence). V shed 5 bases, J shed 4 bases, and the junction held 4 bases outside the gene matches. For this clone: Its antigen is as yet unknown.

The starting material was peripheral blood, obtained in a trial of Ad26.COV2.S vaccine versus placebo. The receptor comes from a person aged 18-65 years who received the Ad26.COV2.S COVID-19 vaccine or a placebo. The V gene is TRBV27, the J gene TRBJ2-7; 11 nucleotides align to TRBD1. CDR3 protein: CASSMGQGGYEQYF. In nucleotides, the CDR3 is TGTGCCAGCAGTATGGGACAGGGGGGGTACGAGCAGTACTTC.